Listed below are T cell receptor beta chains from one sample, sequenced in a study of T cell responses to AZD1222 COVID-19 vaccine. Here immunoSEQ multiplex PCR was the method, and the copy in TCRdb shows in-frame clones only, minus some. The data hold 140,000 to 150,000 clones, with about 86% observed a single time. This sample comprised peripheral blood, obtained 28 days after the second AZD1222 dose. Receptors were obtained from an adult who received the AZD1222 COVID-19 vaccine. Both conserved end residues are part of each CDR3. A D gene is named only where the DNA matches it firmly. Some rows mark clone size as missing; the rest say once, few, many or name a class of expanded clone.

D	V	J	size	DNA	CDR3
-	TRBV18	TRBJ1-6	-	TGTGCCAGCTCACCGAGGGAGGATAATTCACCCCTCCACTTT	CASSPREDNSPLHF
TRBD2	TRBV28	TRBJ2-7	-	TGTGCCAGCAGTTTGGGGGTAGCGGGTATGTCCTACGAGCAGTACTTC	CASSLGVAGMSYEQYF
TRBD1	TRBV28	TRBJ2-7	-	TGTGCCAGCAGCAATGGACAGGCCTACGAGCAGTACTTC	CASSNGQAYEQYF
-	TRBV18	TRBJ1-2	-	TGTGCCAGCTCACCACGGTTGATCGATGGCTACACCTTC	CASSPRLIDGYTF
-	TRBV10-1	TRBJ1-2	-	TGCGCCAGCAGTGAGTCGCAGGGACCTAACTATGGCTACACCTTC	CASSESQGPNYGYTF
-	TRBV12-3/TRBV12-4	TRBJ2-7	once	TGTGCCAGCAGTTTTAAGTACGAGCAGTACTTC	CASSFKYEQYF
-	TRBV2	TRBJ1-1	few	TGTGCCAGCAGTGGACTGCTTGAAGCTTTCTTT	CASSGLLEAFF
TRBD1	TRBV10-3	TRBJ2-7	-	TGTGCCACCGAGCCCGGACAGGGGGCGAAAGAGCAGTACTTC	CATEPGQGAKEQYF
TRBD2	TRBV7-6	TRBJ2-7	-	TGTGCCAGCAGACAAGGACTAGCGGGAACCTACGAGCAGTACTTC	CASRQGLAGTYEQYF
-	TRBV30	TRBJ1-2	-	TGTGCCTGGAGAGATACAGGGTCCTATGGCTACACCTTC	CAWRDTGSYGYTF
-	TRBV6-6	TRBJ2-1	-	TGTGCCAGCAGTCCCACAGATTACAATGAGCAGTTCTTC	CASSPTDYNEQFF
TRBD2	TRBV9	TRBJ2-2	-	TGTGCCAGCAGCGTAGGCGGGGGTTCACCGTCCGGGGAGCTGTTTTTT	CASSVGGGSPSGELFF
TRBD1	TRBV9	TRBJ1-1	-	TGTGCCAGCAGCGCCACAGGGGCGTACACTGAAGCTTTCTTT	CASSATGAYTEAFF
-	TRBV7-6	TRBJ2-2	once	TGTGCCCGACATCCCCCCGGGGTGGTTACCACCGGGGAGCTGTTTTTT	CARHPPGVVTTGELFF
TRBD2	TRBV19	TRBJ2-1	-	TGTGCCAGTAGTATGGTTCGGGGGGGCCTCTACAATGAGCAGTTCTTC	CASSMVRGGLYNEQFF
TRBD2	TRBV5-3	TRBJ2-1	-	TGTGCCAGAGATCCTCTACGGGAGGCCAACTACAATGAGCAGTTCTTC	CARDPLREANYNEQFF
-	TRBV6-1	TRBJ2-1	-	TGTGCCAGCAGTGAATCAGGCAATGAGCAGTTCTTC	CASSESGNEQFF
-	TRBV7-2	TRBJ2-7	-	TGTGCCAGCAGCTTAGTTGGGGGTGACGAGCAGTACTTC	CASSLVGGDEQYF
-	TRBV27	TRBJ2-1	-	TGTGCCAGCAGTCCCTCCGCCGTGTACAATGAGCAGTTCTTC	CASSPSAVYNEQFF
-	TRBV5-1	TRBJ2-7	-	TGCGCCAGCAGCTTGGCCCCGGGGGCGATCTCCTACGAGCAGTACTTC	CASSLAPGAISYEQYF
-	TRBV20-1	TRBJ2-2	-	TGCAGTGCTAGTGGGGTTTACGGGGAGCTGTTTTTT	CSASGVYGELFF
-	TRBV7-9	TRBJ1-2	-	TGTGCCAGCAGCCGGACAGAGGGCTACACCTTC	CASSRTEGYTF
-	TRBV12-3/TRBV12-4	TRBJ1-1	-	TGTGCCAGCAGCGGGATGAACACTGAAGCTTTCTTT	CASSGMNTEAFF
TRBD1	TRBV5-6	TRBJ1-6	-	TGTGCCAGCAGCAGGGGGACAGGGGGCGCATATAATTCACCCCTCCACTTT	CASSRGTGGAYNSPLHF
-	TRBV30	TRBJ1-2	-	TGTGCCTGGAGTCCCGGGATCAATGGCTACACCTTC	CAWSPGINGYTF
-	TRBV12-3/TRBV12-4	TRBJ1-5	-	TGTGCCAGCAGTTACGGCAGGGATCAGCCCCAGCATTTT	CASSYGRDQPQHF
-	TRBV30	TRBJ1-2	once	TGTGCCTGGAGTTTATCCAGGGCCTCCCGCTTC	CAWSLSRASRF
TRBD1	TRBV5-6	TRBJ1-4	-	TGTGCCAGCAGCTTGGGACAGGGGGGCGTTAATGAAAAACTGTTTTTT	CASSLGQGGVNEKLFF
-	TRBV5-1	TRBJ2-7	-	TGCGCCAGCAGCGGCTCCTACGAGCAGTACTTC	CASSGSYEQYF
TRBD2	TRBV7-9	TRBJ2-7	few	TGTGCCAGCAGCTTATCCGGACTAGGGCTTTCCGAGCAGTACTTC	CASSLSGLGLSEQYF
TRBD2	TRBV7-2	TRBJ2-1	-	TGTGCCAGCAGCCTCCAACCCCTGGGGACTAGCGTTATTGAGGTGTTCTTC	CASSLQPLGTSVIEVFF
TRBD1	TRBV27	TRBJ1-2	-	TGTGCCAGCAGTTTATCCCAGGCCGGACAGGGGATAGGGGGCTACACCTTC	CASSLSQAGQGIGGYTF
-	TRBV7-2	TRBJ2-1	-	TGTGCCAGCAGCGCCTTTCGATCCGGTAGCTCCTACAATGAGCAGTTCTTC	CASSAFRSGSSYNEQFF
-	TRBV19	TRBJ1-5	-	TGTGCCAGTAGCCGTGAGGGGGGCGGCTATAGCAATCAGCCCCAGCATTTT	CASSREGGGYSNQPQHF
TRBD2	TRBV29-1	TRBJ2-5	-	TGCAGCGTTGAGGCCCCTAGCGGGAGCTTGTGGGAGACCCAGTACTTC	CSVEAPSGSLWETQYF
-	TRBV5-1	TRBJ1-4	-	TGCGCCAGCAGCAGGGGCGAAGAGGAAAAACTGTTTTTT	CASSRGEEEKLFF
-	TRBV21-1	TRBJ2-5	once	TGTGCCAGCAGCAAACGAATTAAGCGGGAGCTTCAAGAGACCCAGTACTTC	CASSKRIKRELQETQYF
-	TRBV2	TRBJ1-1	-	TGTGCCAGCAGTGAACGGGAAAACAGGGAAGCTTTCTTT	CASSERENREAFF
TRBD1	TRBV10-3	TRBJ1-6	few	TGTGCCATCGGTCAAGATGGACAGGGGGCATCACCCCTCCACTTT	CAIGQDGQGASPLHF
-	TRBV5-1	TRBJ1-1	-	TGCGCCAGCAGCAAGGGGGTGAACACTGAAGCTTTCTTT	CASSKGVNTEAFF
-	TRBV5-1	TRBJ1-1	-	TGCGCCAGCATCCCGGGAAACGGACAGACGAACACTGAAGCTTTCTTT	CASIPGNGQTNTEAFF
-	TRBV18	TRBJ1-2	-	TGTGCCAGCTCCCAGGGAGGGGCAGGGTATGGCTACACCTTC	CASSQGGAGYGYTF
-	TRBV5-6	TRBJ2-1	once	TGTGCCAGCAGCTTTGGGCTAGCCGACACCACCGAGCAGTTCTTC	CASSFGLADTTEQFF
-	TRBV15	TRBJ2-4	-	TGTGCCACCAGCAGAGAGGGGCGGTCTAAGGGGGACATTCAGTACTTC	CATSREGRSKGDIQYF
-	TRBV6-1	TRBJ2-3	-	TGTGCCAGCAGTGAAGTGGAACCAGATACGCAGTATTTT	CASSEVEPDTQYF
-	TRBV7-8	TRBJ1-6	-	TGTGCCAGCAGCCTTGGGGCCGGGGGAGGATCACCCCTCCACTTT	CASSLGAGGGSPLHF